Below are 22 T cell receptor beta chains sequenced from a single sample in a study of CXCR3-negative and CXCR3-positive naive CD8 T cells. 5' RACE with UMI labels generated the TRB cDNA libraries. TCRdb reanalyzed the 5' RACE reads and collapses them to one entry per CDR3 protein, without DNA. The listing contains about 48,000 distinct CDR3 sequences. The source material was memory CD8+ T cells from blood. Receptors originate from a human donor in good health. Some clones in this sample may be carry-over from other donors' samples.

The rearrangement joins TRBV29-1 to TRBJ2-5; TCRdb proposes TRBD1, but this gene call is untestable without DNA. The germline V gene has CDR1 SQVTM and CDR2 ANQGSEA. The CDR3 is made up of 15 amino acids. The CDR3 region is CSVDQTGHLQETQYF.

The rearrangement links TRBV7-2 to TRBJ2-3; TCRdb's D gene call, TRBD1, goes unchecked for lack of DNA. The CDR3 has 14 residues. The germline V gene encodes CDR1 SGHTA and CDR2 FQGNSA. The CDR3 loop reads CASSLAGDPDTQYF.

The chain is built from TRBV15 and TRBJ2-3. The CDR3 runs to 15 residues. CDR1 LNHNV and CDR2 YYDKDF come from the germline V gene (reference sequence). CDR3 in amino acids: CATSSGSFLTDTQYF. Full variable domain (rest looked up from reference TRBV15 and TRBJ2-3): DAMVIQNPRYQVTQFGKPVTLSCSQTLNHNVMYWYQQKSSQAPKLLFHYYDKDFNNEADTPDNFQSRRPNTSFCFLDIRSPGLGDTAMYLCATSSGSFLTDTQYFGPGTRLTVL.

J is TRBJ2-7 and V is TRBV20-1. CDR1 is DFQATT, CDR2 SNEGSKA, per germline (reference sequence). This CDR3 has 13 residues. The CDR3 loop is CSASGLASYEQYF.

The V call is TRBV5-4, the J call TRBJ2-1; TCRdb lists TRBD2, though no DNA is available to test this call. This CDR3 spans 16 amino acids. Germline CDR1 reads SGHNT; CDR2 reads YYREEE (reference sequence). The chain's CDR3 is CASSSYSGRAPHEQFF.

The chain joins TRBV20-1 to TRBJ2-7; checking the TCRdb D call of TRBD1 is not possible without DNA. This CDR3 comprises 13 residues. Germline loops: CDR1 DFQATT, CDR2 SNEGSKA (reference sequence). The CDR3 sequence: CTVQDRGDNEQYF.

This chain links TRBV28 with TRBJ1-3; TCRdb's D call of TRBD1 is untestable without DNA. Germline CDR1 MDHEN, CDR2 SYDVKM. The CDR3 length is 12 residues. CDR3 region: CASSFTGGAIYF.

CDR3 protein: CASSRDPYTEAFF. This chain joins TRBV6-5 and TRBJ1-1; the TCRdb D gene call, TRBD1, has no DNA to confirm it. Germline CDR1 MNHEY, CDR2 SVGAGI. The CDR3 has 13 residues.

This sequence joins TRBV28 and TRBJ2-3; the D call of TRBD1 rests on TCRdb alone, since no DNA is present to check it. CDR1 and CDR2 (germline): MDHEN, SYDVKM. This CDR3 comprises 14 residues. The CDR3 reads CASSLQGQSDTQYF.

The genes are TRBV7-6 and TRBJ1-1. Germline values: CDR1 SGHVS, CDR2 FNYEAQ. This CDR3 comprises 13 residues. CDR3: CASTAGQNTEAFF.

The V gene is TRBV27, the J gene TRBJ2-1. CDR3 length: 13 amino acids. CDR1 is MNHEY and CDR2 is SMNVEV in the germline V gene (reference sequence). This chain's CDR3 is CASSLSLYNEQFF.

The chain couples TRBV28 to TRBJ2-7; the D gene TCRdb calls, TRBD2, cannot be checked with no DNA. This CDR3 has 17 amino acids. Germline values: CDR1 MDHEN, CDR2 SYDVKM. CDR3 sequence reads: CASSSQTSGSTSYEQYF.

V and J are TRBV6-5 and TRBJ2-3; the TRBD2 assignment by TCRdb is unverifiable without DNA. This CDR3 region has 15 residues. Germline CDR1 MNHEY, CDR2 SVGAGI. CDR3 in amino acids: CASSSLAASTDTQYF.

V usage is TRBV4-3 and J usage is TRBJ1-1. The CDR3 extends over 13 amino acids. CDR1 LGHNA and CDR2 YSLEER come from the germline V gene. The CDR3 sequence: CASSQEQETEAFF.

V is TRBV9 and J is TRBJ2-6. CDR1 is SGDLS, CDR2 YYNGEE, per germline. There are 18 residues in the CDR3. The CDR3: CASSVDNRRTSGANVLTF.

The chain employs TRBV15 and TRBJ2-1. CDR1 is LNHNV and CDR2 is YYDKDF in the germline V gene (reference sequence). The CDR3 sequence is 16 residues long. The CDR3 is CATSIGVDFGYNEQFF.

This rearrangement joins TRBV4-1 to TRBJ2-7. The germline V gene encodes CDR1 MGHRA and CDR2 YSYEKL. The CDR3 has 13 residues. The CDR3 spells CASSQLQQYEQYF.

V and J are TRBV6-5 and TRBJ1-1; with no DNA, the TCRdb D assignment of TRBD1 cannot be verified. The CDR3 extends over 15 amino acids. The germline V gene has CDR1 MNHEY and CDR2 SVGAGI. CDR3 loop: CASSYTGQGQTEAFF.

V gene TRBV9 combines with J gene TRBJ1-1. Per the germline V gene, CDR1 is SGDLS and CDR2 is YYNGEE. CDR3 length: 14 amino acids. The CDR3: CASSVAQTNTEAFF. The whole variable domain, remainder taken from reference TRBV9 and TRBJ1-1, is DSGVTQTPKHLITATGQRVTLRCSPRSGDLSVYWYQQSLDQGLQFLIQYYNGEERAKGNILERFSAQQFPDLHSELNLSSLELGDSALYFCASSVAQTNTEAFFGQGTRLTVV.

By frequency, this clonotype is medium-sized. The CDR3 reads CASSTRLPYEQYF. The chain links TRBV21-1 to TRBJ2-7; TCRdb gives TRBD2 as the D gene, but with no DNA this cannot be confirmed. TRBV21-1 is a known pseudogene. CDR3 size: 13 residues.

This rearrangement joins TRBV10-2 to TRBJ2-1; TCRdb outputs TRBD2, but without DNA this stays unchecked. The CDR3 length is 14 residues. Germline V gene sequence: CDR1 WSHSY, CDR2 SAAADI. CDR3 in amino acids: CASSEERGGNEQFF.

J is TRBJ2-2 and V is TRBV4-1; without DNA, the TCRdb call of TRBD1 cannot be checked. Germline CDR1 MGHRA, CDR2 YSYEKL. The CDR3 is 17 amino acids. CDR3 region: CASSRQLDLFTTGELFF.